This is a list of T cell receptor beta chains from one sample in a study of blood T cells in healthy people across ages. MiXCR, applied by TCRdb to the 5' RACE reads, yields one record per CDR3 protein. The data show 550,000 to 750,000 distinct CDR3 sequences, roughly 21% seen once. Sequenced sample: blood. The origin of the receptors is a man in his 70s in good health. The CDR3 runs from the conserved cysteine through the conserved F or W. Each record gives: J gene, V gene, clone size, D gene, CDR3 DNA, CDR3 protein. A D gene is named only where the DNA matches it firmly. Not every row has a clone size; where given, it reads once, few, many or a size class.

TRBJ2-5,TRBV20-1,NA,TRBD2,TGCAGTGCTAGAGATTTCCTAGCGGGGACCCAAGAGACCCAGTACTTC,CSARDFLAGTQETQYF
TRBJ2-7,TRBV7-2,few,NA,TGTGCCAGCAGCCCACTCGAAGGGGGGTTTTCCTACGAGCAGTACTTC,CASSPLEGGFSYEQYF
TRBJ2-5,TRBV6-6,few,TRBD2,TGTGCCAGCAGTGCCGGGACTATCCAAGAGACCCAGTACTTC,CASSAGTIQETQYF
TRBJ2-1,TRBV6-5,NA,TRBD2,TGTGCCAGCAGTTACTCGAAGGGACTAGCGGGACCATTGGAGGAGTACTTC,CASSYSKGLAGPLEEYF
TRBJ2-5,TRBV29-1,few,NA,TGCAGCGTTGGCGGACGACAAGAGACCCAGTACTTC,CSVGGRQETQYF
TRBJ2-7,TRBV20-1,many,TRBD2,TGCAGTGCTAGAGATCCGACTAGCGGGAGAACCTACCACGAGCAGTACTTC,CSARDPTSGRTYHEQYF
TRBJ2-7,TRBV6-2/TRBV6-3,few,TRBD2,TGTGCCAGCAGGTCGGCAGCGGGAGTTCTCGAGCAGTACTTC,CASRSAAGVLEQYF
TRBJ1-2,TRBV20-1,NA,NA,TGCAGTGCTAGATCCCCCAGAAACTATGGCTACACCTTC,CSARSPRNYGYTF
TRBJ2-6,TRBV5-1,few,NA,TGCGCCAGCAGAGACCACGGACAGTACTCTGGGGCCAACGTCCTGACTTTC,CASRDHGQYSGANVLTF
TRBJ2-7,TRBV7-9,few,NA,TGTGCCAGCAGTTCAACAGCGAGCTCCTACGAGCAGTACTTC,CASSSTASSYEQYF
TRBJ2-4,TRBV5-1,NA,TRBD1,TGCGCCAGCAGCTTGTTGGGACAGGGTGATTTCGACATTCAGTACTTC,CASSLLGQGDFDIQYF
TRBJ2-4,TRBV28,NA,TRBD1,TGTGCCAGCAGTCCACACAGGGGGACGTTGGGAAACATTCAGTACTTC,CASSPHRGTLGNIQYF
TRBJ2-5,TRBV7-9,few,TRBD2,TGTGCCAGCAGCATCTGGACTAGCGCGGTTGGGGAGACCCAGTACTTC,CASSIWTSAVGETQYF
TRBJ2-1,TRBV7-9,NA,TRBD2,TGTGCCAGCAGCTTAGGGGCGGGAGGTCATGAGCAGTTCTTC,CASSLGAGGHEQFF
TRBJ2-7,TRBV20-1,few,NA,TGCAGTGCTAGAGCCCAGGGGCCCTACGAGCAGTACTTC,CSARAQGPYEQYF
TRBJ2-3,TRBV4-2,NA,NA,TGTGCCAGCAGCCAAGATGGCGGTCCTTCGAATACGCTGTATTTT,CASSQDGGPSNTLYF
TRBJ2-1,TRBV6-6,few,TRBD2,TGTGCCAGCAGTCCGGGACTAGCGCGCAATGAGCAGTTCTTC,CASSPGLARNEQFF
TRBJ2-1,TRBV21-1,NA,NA,TGTGCCAGTAATGCAGGGGACTCCTACAATGAGCAGTTCTTC,CASNAGDSYNEQFF
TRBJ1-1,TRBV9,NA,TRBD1,TGTGCCAGCAGCGTAGCTACTGGACAGGGCCACACTGAAGCTTTCTTT,CASSVATGQGHTEAFF
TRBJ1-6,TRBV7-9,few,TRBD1,TGTGCCAGCAGCCCGGGACAGTATTCACCCCTCCACTTT,CASSPGQYSPLHF
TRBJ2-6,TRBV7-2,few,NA,TGTGCCAGCAGCTCCCGGAGTTCTGGGGCCAACGTCCTGACTTTC,CASSSRSSGANVLTF
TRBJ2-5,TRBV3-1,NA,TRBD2,TGTGCCAGCAGCCAAGTGAGCGGGAGGGCCGGGGAGACCCAGTACTTC,CASSQVSGRAGETQYF
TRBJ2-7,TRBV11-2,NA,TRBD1,TGTGCCAGCACTAGTCAGGGGGCCTACGAGCAGTACTTC,CASTSQGAYEQYF
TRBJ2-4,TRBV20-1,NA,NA,TGCAGTGCTAGAGGCTCCTTGAACAAAAACATTCAGTACTTC,CSARGSLNKNIQYF
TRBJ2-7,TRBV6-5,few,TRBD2,TGTGCCAGCAGTTACTCTGGACTAGCGGGAGGGCTCGAGCAGTACTTC,CASSYSGLAGGLEQYF
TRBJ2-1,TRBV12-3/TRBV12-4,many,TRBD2,TGTGCCAGCAGTATAGACAGCGGGAGAGCTTGGAATGAGCAGTTCTTC,CASSIDSGRAWNEQFF
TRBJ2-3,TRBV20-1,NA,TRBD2,TGCAGTGCTGATGGGGGACTACGAACAGATACGCAGTATTTT,CSADGGLRTDTQYF
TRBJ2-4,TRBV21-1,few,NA,TGTGCCAGCAGCAAAGAGTTGACTAGCGGGGAAAACATTCAGTACTTC,CASSKELTSGENIQYF
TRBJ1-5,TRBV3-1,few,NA,TGTGCCAGCAGCCAAGACCCAAGCAGCAATCAGCCCCAGCATTTT,CASSQDPSSNQPQHF
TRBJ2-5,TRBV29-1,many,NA,TGCAGCGTCATTAGGGGGCAAGAGACCCAGTACTTC,CSVIRGQETQYF
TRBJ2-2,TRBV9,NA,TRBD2,TGTGCCAGCAGCGAGAGACTAGCGGGAGGAACCGGGGAGCTGTTTTTT,CASSERLAGGTGELFF
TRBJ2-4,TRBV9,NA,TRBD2,TGTGCCAGCAGCGTAGAGGCTAGCGGGAGACACATTCAGTACTTC,CASSVEASGRHIQYF
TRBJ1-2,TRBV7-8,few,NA,TGTGCCAGCAGCCCTGGACAGCGGCATGGCTACACCTTC,CASSPGQRHGYTF
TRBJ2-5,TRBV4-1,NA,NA,TGCGCCAGCAGCCAAGAGGATCACGAGCAAGAGACCCAGTACTTC,CASSQEDHEQETQYF
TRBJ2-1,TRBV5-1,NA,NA,TGCGCCAGCAGTCTTAAGGTCGCGGGACAAGCGGTCTGGGAGCAGTTCTTC,CASSLKVAGQAVWEQFF
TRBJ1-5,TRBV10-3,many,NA,TGTGCCATCAGTGGCAACAATCAGCCCCAGCATTTT,CAISGNNQPQHF
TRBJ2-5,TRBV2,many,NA,TGTGCCAGCAGTGAAAGGAGGGACGGGACCCAGTACTTC,CASSERRDGTQYF
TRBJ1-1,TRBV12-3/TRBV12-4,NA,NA,TGTGCCAGCAGTCCTGGGGTCTTGAACACTGAAGCTTTCTTT,CASSPGVLNTEAFF
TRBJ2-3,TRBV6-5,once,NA,TGTGCCAGCAGGAGCGGTTCTAGCACAGATACGCAGTATTTT,CASRSGSSTDTQYF
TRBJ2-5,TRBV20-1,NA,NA,TGCAGTGCTAGAGTCACCCACACGCCTTCACAAGAGACCCAGTACTTC,CSARVTHTPSQETQYF
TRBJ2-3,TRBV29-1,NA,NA,TGCAGCCCTTCGACGGGGGCAGATACGCAGTATTTT,CSPSTGADTQYF
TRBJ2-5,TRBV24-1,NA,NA,TGTGCCACCAGTGCCTCCGGTGCGGAGACCCAGTACTTC,CATSASGAETQYF
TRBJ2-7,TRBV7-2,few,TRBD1,TGTGCCAGCAGCTTAGCAGGACAGGGGGCATACTACGAGCAGTACTTC,CASSLAGQGAYYEQYF
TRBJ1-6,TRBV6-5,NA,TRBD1,TGTGCCAGCAGTTACCGGACAGGGAGTTCGCCCCTCCACTTT,CASSYRTGSSPLHF
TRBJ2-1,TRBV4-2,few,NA,TGTGCCAGCAGCCAAGATCCTTTGGAGGGTGAGCAGTTCTTC,CASSQDPLEGEQFF